This note documents a single T cell receptor (beta chain) sequence. Its antigen is as yet unknown. Profiled with immunoSEQ multiplex PCR; TCRdb holds only in-frame clones, not every one. The table has 20,000 to 25,000 clones, over 60% seen once. This sample is drawn from a study of PD-1 blockade in classical Hodgkin lymphoma. Points from the study as a whole: CD4+ TCR diversity rose significantly by C4D1, and CD8+ TCR diversity did not.

Every patient was affected by relapse after autologous stem cell transplantation, while exposure to brentuximab vedotin was not uniform. Germline assignment: CDR1 LNHDA and CDR2 SQIVND (reference sequence). The CDR3 sequence is 12 residues long. The V and J ends lost 0 bases and 1 base respectively, with 0 bases between them. The chain has TRBV19 and TRBJ1-1; D not certain. This specimen consisted of peripheral blood mononuclear cells (PBMCs), obtained before the second cycle of nivolumab. This clonotype was obtained from a human donor with classical Hodgkin lymphoma. CDR3 protein: CASSIENTEAFF. The CDR3 nucleotides are TGTGCCAGTAGTATAGAGAACACTGAAGCTTTCTTT.